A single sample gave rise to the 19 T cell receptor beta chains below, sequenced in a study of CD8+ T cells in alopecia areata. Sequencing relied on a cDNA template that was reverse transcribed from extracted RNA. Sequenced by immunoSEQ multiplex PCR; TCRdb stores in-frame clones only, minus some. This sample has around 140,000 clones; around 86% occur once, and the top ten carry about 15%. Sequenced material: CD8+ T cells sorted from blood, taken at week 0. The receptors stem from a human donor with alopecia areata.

The CDR3 sequence: CASSVLAGELFF. In DNA form, the CDR3 reads TGTGCCAGCAGCGTACTGGCCGGGGAGCTGTTTTTT. J is TRBJ2-2 and V is TRBV2; D uncertain. Germline V lookup: CDR1 SNHLY, CDR2 FYNNEI. Trimming cost V 6 bases and J 6 bases, with 8 bases left between them. The CDR3 covers 12 residues.

Written as DNA, the CDR3 is TGTGCCAGCAGCTACTCTTGGACCTATCAGAATGAGCAGTTCTTC. Its protein is CASSYSWTYQNEQFF. The chain couples TRBV7-2 to TRBJ2-1; D is uncertain. The germline CDR1 and CDR2 sequences are SGHTA and FQGNSA. CDR3 size: 15 residues. V lost 4 bases, J lost 7 bases, and 17 bases lay in between.

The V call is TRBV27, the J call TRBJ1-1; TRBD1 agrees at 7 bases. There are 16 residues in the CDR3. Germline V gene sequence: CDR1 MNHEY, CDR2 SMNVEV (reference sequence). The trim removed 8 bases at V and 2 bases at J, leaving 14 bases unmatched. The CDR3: CASYPTPGTANTEAFF. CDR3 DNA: TGTGCCAGCTACCCAACCCCCGGGACAGCCAACACTGAAGCTTTCTTT.

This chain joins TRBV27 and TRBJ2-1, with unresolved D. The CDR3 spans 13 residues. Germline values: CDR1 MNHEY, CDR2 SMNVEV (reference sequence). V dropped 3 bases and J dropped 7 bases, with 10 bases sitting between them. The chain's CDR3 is CASSLSRTNEQFF. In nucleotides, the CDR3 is TGTGCCAGCAGTTTGAGTAGAACGAATGAGCAGTTCTTC.

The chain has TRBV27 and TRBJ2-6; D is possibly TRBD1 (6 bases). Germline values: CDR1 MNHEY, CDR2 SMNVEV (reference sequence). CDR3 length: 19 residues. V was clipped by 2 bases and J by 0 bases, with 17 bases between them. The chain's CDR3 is CASSLSPQGPSSGANVLTF. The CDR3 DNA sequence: TGTGCCAGCAGTTTAAGCCCTCAGGGGCCTAGCTCTGGGGCCAACGTCCTGACTTTC.

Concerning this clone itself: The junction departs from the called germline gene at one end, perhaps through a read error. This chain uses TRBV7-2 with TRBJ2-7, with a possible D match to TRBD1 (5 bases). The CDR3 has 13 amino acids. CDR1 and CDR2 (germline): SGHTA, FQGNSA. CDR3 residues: CASRPGISHEQYF. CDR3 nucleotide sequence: TGTGCCAGCAGACCAGGGATCTCCCACGAGCAGTACTTC.

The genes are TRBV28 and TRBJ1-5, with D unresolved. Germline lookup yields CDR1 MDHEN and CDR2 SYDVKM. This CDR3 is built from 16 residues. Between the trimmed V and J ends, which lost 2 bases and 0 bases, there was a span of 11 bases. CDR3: CASSLASETSNQPQHF. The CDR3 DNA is TGTGCCAGCAGTTTAGCGTCGGAGACTAGCAATCAGCCCCAGCATTTT.

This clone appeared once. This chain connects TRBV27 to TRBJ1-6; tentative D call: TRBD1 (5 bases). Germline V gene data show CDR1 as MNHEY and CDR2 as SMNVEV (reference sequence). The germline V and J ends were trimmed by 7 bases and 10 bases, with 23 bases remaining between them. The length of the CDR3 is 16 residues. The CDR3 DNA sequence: TGTGCCAGCAACCTAGTCGGGAGCGGGGGTGTATCACCCCTCCACTTT. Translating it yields CASNLVGSGGVSPLHF.

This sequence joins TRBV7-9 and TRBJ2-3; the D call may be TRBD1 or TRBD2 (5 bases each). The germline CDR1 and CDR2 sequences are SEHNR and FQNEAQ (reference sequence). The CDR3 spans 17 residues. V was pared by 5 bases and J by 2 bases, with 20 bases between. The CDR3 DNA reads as TGTGCCAGCAGCCCCCCCTATGGGACGGCTTCCACAGATACGCAGTATTTT. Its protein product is CASSPPYGTASTDTQYF.

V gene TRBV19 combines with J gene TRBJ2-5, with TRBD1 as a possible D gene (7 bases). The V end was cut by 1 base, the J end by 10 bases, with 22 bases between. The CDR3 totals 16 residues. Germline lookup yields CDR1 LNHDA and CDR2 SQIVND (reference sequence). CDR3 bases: TGTGCCAGTAGTATAGTTGGGGACAGCCCTATGGAGGGCCAGTACTTC. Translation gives CASSIVGDSPMEGQYF.

CDR3 in DNA: TGTGCCAGCAGCGCCGACAGGGGAAGCACAGATACGCAGTATTTT. Translated: CASSADRGSTDTQYF. This chain uses TRBV6-1 with TRBJ2-3; 8 bases line up with TRBD1. CDR1 is MNHNS and CDR2 is SASEGT in the germline V gene. V lost 6 bases to trimming and J lost 0 bases; unmatched junction nucleotides: 5. This CDR3 region has 15 residues.

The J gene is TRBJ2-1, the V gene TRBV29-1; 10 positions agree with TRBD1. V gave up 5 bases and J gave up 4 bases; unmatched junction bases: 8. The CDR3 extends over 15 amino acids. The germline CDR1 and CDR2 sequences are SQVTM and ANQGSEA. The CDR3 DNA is TGCAGCGTTAAGGCCGGGACAGGGGTGTACAATGAGCAGTTCTTC. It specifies CSVKAGTGVYNEQFF.

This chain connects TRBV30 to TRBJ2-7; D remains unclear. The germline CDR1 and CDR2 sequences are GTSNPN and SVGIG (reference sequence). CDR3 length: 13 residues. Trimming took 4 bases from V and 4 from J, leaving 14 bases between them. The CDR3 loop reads CAWMTRISYEQYF. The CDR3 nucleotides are TGTGCCTGGATGACCCGGATCAGTTACGAGCAGTACTTC. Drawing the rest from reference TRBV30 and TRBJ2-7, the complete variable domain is SQTIHQWPATLVQPVGSPLSLECTVEGTSNPNLYWYRQAAGRGLQLLFYSVGIGQISSEVPQNLSASRPQDRQFILSSKKLLLSDSGFYLCAWMTRISYEQYFGPGTRLTVT.

The CDR3 spells CASSLRRRDFPYEQYF. The CDR3 DNA is TGTGCCAGCAGTTTGCGACGAAGGGATTTCCCCTACGAGCAGTACTTC. The chain has TRBV27 and TRBJ2-7; the D is unclear. Trimming removed 3 bases at V and 2 bases at J, with 17 bases between. Germline assignment: CDR1 MNHEY and CDR2 SMNVEV (reference sequence). CDR3 length: 16 residues.

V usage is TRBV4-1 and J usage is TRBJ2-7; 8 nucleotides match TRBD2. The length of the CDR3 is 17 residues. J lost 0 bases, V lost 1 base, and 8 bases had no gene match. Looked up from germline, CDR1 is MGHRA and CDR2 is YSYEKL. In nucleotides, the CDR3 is TGCGCCAGCAGCCAAGCCCCTAGCGGGTACGACTCCTACGAGCAGTACTTC. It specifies CASSQAPSGYDSYEQYF.

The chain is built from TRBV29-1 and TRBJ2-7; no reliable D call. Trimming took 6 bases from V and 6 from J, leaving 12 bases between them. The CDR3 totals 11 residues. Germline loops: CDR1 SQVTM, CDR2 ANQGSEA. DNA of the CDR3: TGCAGCGTCCTAGACGGGCTCGAGCAGTACTTC. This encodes CSVLDGLEQYF.

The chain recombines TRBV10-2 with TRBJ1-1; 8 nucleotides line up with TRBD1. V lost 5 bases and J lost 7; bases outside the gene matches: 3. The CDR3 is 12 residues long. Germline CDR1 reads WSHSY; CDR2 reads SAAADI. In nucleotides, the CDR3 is TGCGCCAGCAGTACAGGGGGTATTGAAGCTTTCTTT. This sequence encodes CASSTGGIEAFF.

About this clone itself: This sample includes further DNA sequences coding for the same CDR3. CDR3 amino acids: CASSLRGGAYEQYF. The CDR3 nucleotides are TGTGCCAGCAGTTTACGCGGGGGGGCATACGAGCAGTACTTC. V gene TRBV27 combines with J gene TRBJ2-7; 9 bases are a match to TRBD2. Germline lookup yields CDR1 MNHEY and CDR2 SMNVEV (reference sequence). The junction had 3 bases not matched to a gene; V was cut back by 2 bases and J by 4 bases. The CDR3 length is 14 residues.

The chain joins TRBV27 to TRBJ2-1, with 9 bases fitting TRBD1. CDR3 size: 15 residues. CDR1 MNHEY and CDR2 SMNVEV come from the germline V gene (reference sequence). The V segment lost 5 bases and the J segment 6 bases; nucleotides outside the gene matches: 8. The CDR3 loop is CASSPQGQGGNEQFF. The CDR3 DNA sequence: TGTGCCAGCAGTCCCCAGGGACAGGGAGGCAATGAGCAGTTCTTC.